These T cell receptor beta chains were read from a single sample in a study of CD8+CD57+ T cells in acquired aplastic anemia. TCRdb independently ran MiXCR on the reads; one entry per CDR3 protein. The sample shows roughly 160,000 distinct CDR3 sequences, less than 60% of them seen only once. Source material: sorted CD4+, CD8+, or CD8+CD57+ T cells (not recorded which) from PBMCs. The source of these receptors is a human donor with aplastic anemia. Both conserved end residues are part of each CDR3. D genes are given only for firm matches. Expanded clones get a size class; other rows say once, few or many, or leave the size out.

J: TRBJ2-3
V: TRBV11-2
size: .
D: TRBD2
DNA: TGTGCCAGCAGCTTAGGACTGCGGGGGGGCAAGTCAGATACGCAGTATTTT
CDR3: CASSLGLRGGKSDTQYF

J: TRBJ2-2
V: TRBV2
size: once
D: .
DNA: TGTGCCAGCCAGACAGGTCCGGATACCGGGGAGCTGTTTTTT
CDR3: CASQTGPDTGELFF

J: TRBJ2-1
V: TRBV14
size: few
D: TRBD2
DNA: TGTGCCAGCAGCCAAGTGGGGACTAGCGTCAGAAGCTCCTACAATGAGCAGTTCTTC
CDR3: CASSQVGTSVRSSYNEQFF

J: TRBJ2-7
V: TRBV24-1
size: .
D: .
DNA: TGTGCCACCCCCCCCTACGAGCAGTACTTC
CDR3: CATPPYEQYF

J: TRBJ1-5
V: TRBV10-3
size: medium-sized
D: .
DNA: TGTGCTCCCAAGACAACGAATGACCAGCCCCAGCATTTT
CDR3: CAPKTTNDQPQHF

J: TRBJ1-3
V: TRBV13
size: .
D: .
DNA: TGTGCCAGCAGCTTGGACAGTCACTCTGGAAACACCATATATTTT
CDR3: CASSLDSHSGNTIYF

J: TRBJ2-7
V: TRBV20-1
size: few
D: TRBD1
DNA: TGCAGTGCTAGGGACAGGGACGAGCAGTACTTC
CDR3: CSARDRDEQYF

J: TRBJ1-5
V: TRBV19
size: .
D: .
DNA: TGTGCCAGTAGGGGAGTGAACAATCAGCCCCAGCATTTT
CDR3: CASRGVNNQPQHF

J: TRBJ2-7
V: TRBV16
size: .
D: TRBD1
DNA: TGTGCCAGCAGCCAAAGGGGGCACCTCTCCTACGAGCAGTACTTC
CDR3: CASSQRGHLSYEQYF

J: TRBJ2-1
V: TRBV2
size: .
D: TRBD2
DNA: TGTGCCAGCAAATTTAGCGGGGGGTACAATGAGCAGTTCTTC
CDR3: CASKFSGGYNEQFF

J: TRBJ2-3
V: TRBV19
size: many
D: .
DNA: TGTGCCAGTGGCCTCCTGGATACGCAGTATTTT
CDR3: CASGLLDTQYF

J: TRBJ1-6
V: TRBV9
size: .
D: .
DNA: TGTGCCAGCAGCGTAGGGGGTCATAATTCACCCCTCCACTTT
CDR3: CASSVGGHNSPLHF

J: TRBJ2-7
V: TRBV30
size: many
D: .
DNA: TGTGCCTGGAGGGGTACCGGACTTATAAGCTACGAGCAGTACTTC
CDR3: CAWRGTGLISYEQYF

J: TRBJ2-7
V: TRBV15
size: once
D: TRBD2
DNA: TGTGCCACCAGCAGAGATTGGGCGGGAGGGCCGTACGAGCAGTACTTC
CDR3: CATSRDWAGGPYEQYF

J: TRBJ1-1
V: TRBV2
size: .
D: .
DNA: TGTGCCAGCAGTGAAGGAACAGATGAAGCTTTCTTT
CDR3: CASSEGTDEAFF

J: TRBJ2-5
V: TRBV20-1
size: .
D: TRBD2
DNA: TGCAGTGCTCGTCGGGGGGGCAGGGAGACCCAGTACTTC
CDR3: CSARRGGRETQYF

J: TRBJ2-7
V: TRBV28
size: few
D: TRBD1
DNA: TGTGCCAGCAGGACACAGGGGTACGAGCAGTACTTC
CDR3: CASRTQGYEQYF